What follows are 25 T cell receptor beta chains derived from one specimen sequenced in a study of cytotoxic CD8 clonotypes in ibrutinib-treated CLL. Assay used: immunoSEQ multiplex PCR; TCRdb lists only in-frame clones, some missing. Of about 29,000 clones detected, approximately 85% appear once; the ten largest clones hold over 6.5%. The input for sequencing was PBMCs, taken after 24 months of ibrutinib treatment. These receptors came from a human donor with chronic lymphocytic leukemia.

J is TRBJ2-5 and V is TRBV10-2; 7 bases map to TRBD2. Trimming removed 5 bases from V and 4 bases from J; junction bases left unmatched: 10. The CDR3 length is 15 residues. Germline V lookup: CDR1 WSHSY, CDR2 SAAADI. The CDR3 DNA sequence: TGCGCCAGCAGTCCTGAGGTTGGGGGGGTAGAGACCCAGTACTTC. This encodes CASSPEVGGVETQYF.

The V and J genes are TRBV7-9 and TRBJ2-1, with a possible D match to TRBD1 (5 bases). Germline V gene lookup returns CDR1 SEHNR and CDR2 FQNEAQ (reference sequence). V was trimmed by 3 bases and J by 8 bases, leaving 11 bases between them. The length of the CDR3 is 13 residues. The CDR3 sequence is CASSLKGKDEQFF. CDR3 DNA sequence: TGTGCCAGCAGCTTGAAGGGGAAGGATGAGCAGTTCTTC.

V is TRBV18 and J is TRBJ1-5; D gene unclear. The V end lost 3 bases, the J end lost 8 bases, and 11 bases lay between the germline ends. The CDR3 has 13 amino acids. Germline loops: CDR1 KGHSH, CDR2 LQKENI. As DNA, the CDR3 is TGTGCCAGCTCACCGATCGAGAGCGAGCCCCAGCATTTT. It translates to CASSPIESEPQHF.

This clone was detected a few times. The chain uses TRBV7-8 and TRBJ1-1; a possible D gene is TRBD1 (5 bases). The CDR3 runs 14 residues. CDR1 and CDR2 (germline): SGHVS, FQNEAQ. V shed 5 bases and J shed 2 bases, with 12 bases lying between them. The CDR3 reads CASSRDPTNTEAFF. DNA of the CDR3: TGTGCCAGCAGCCGGGACCCTACTAACACTGAAGCTTTCTTT.

In DNA form, the CDR3 reads TGTGCCAGCAGCTTAGTTGGGGCAGGGTATGGCTACACCTTC. As protein: CASSLVGAGYGYTF. This chain joins TRBV7-9 and TRBJ1-2; perhaps TRBD1 as D (5 bases). This CDR3 region has 14 residues. Trimming stripped 1 base from V and 5 bases from J, with 11 bases between. Looked up from germline, CDR1 is SEHNR and CDR2 is FQNEAQ (reference sequence). The variable domain in full, with the rest retrieved from reference TRBV7-9 and TRBJ1-2, is DTGVSQNPRHKITKRGQNVTFRCDPISEHNRLYWYRQTLGQGPEFLTYFQNEAQLEKSRLLSDRFSAERPKGSFSTLEIQRTEQGDSAMYLCASSLVGAGYGYTFGSGTRLTVV.

The count of this clone is one. The chain joins TRBV28 to TRBJ1-2, with D possibly matching TRBD1 (5 bases). This CDR3 comprises 15 residues. V was clipped by 5 bases and J by 5 bases, with 18 bases between them. CDR1 is MDHEN and CDR2 is SYDVKM in the germline V gene. CDR3 protein: CASSPPGTRHYGYTF. As DNA, the CDR3 is TGTGCCAGCAGTCCCCCCGGGACGAGACATTATGGCTACACCTTC.

This chain connects TRBV30 to TRBJ1-1; D gene ambiguous. CDR3 length: 14 amino acids. V was shortened by 2 bases and J by 5 bases, with 15 bases between the two germline ends. The germline gives CDR1 GTSNPN, CDR2 SVGIG (reference sequence). CDR3 amino acids: CAWSIPHGWTEAFF. CDR3 DNA: TGTGCCTGGAGTATTCCCCACGGGTGGACTGAAGCTTTCTTT. Drawing the rest from reference TRBV30 and TRBJ1-1, the complete variable domain is SQTIHQWPATLVQPVGSPLSLECTVEGTSNPNLYWYRQAAGRGLQLLFYSVGIGQISSEVPQNLSASRPQDRQFILSSKKLLLSDSGFYLCAWSIPHGWTEAFFGQGTRLTVV.

The chain joins TRBV10-3 to TRBJ1-2; no definite D call. In germline, CDR1 is ENHRY, CDR2 SYGVKD. Trimming removed 6 bases from V and 1 base from J, with 12 bases in between. The CDR3 sequence is 14 residues long. In nucleotides, the CDR3 is TGTGCCATCAGGCCTCGCGGGGATAACTATGGCTACACCTTC. The encoded protein is CAIRPRGDNYGYTF.

The rearrangement uses TRBV5-6 and TRBJ2-3; 9 nucleotides align to TRBD2. CDR3 length: 15 amino acids. V lost 4 bases, J lost 3 bases, and 6 bases stayed unmatched. Germline assignment: CDR1 SGHDT and CDR2 YYEEEE. CDR3 nucleotide sequence: TGTGCCAGCAGCCTAGCGGGGCTCGAGACAGATACGCAGTATTTT. It translates to CASSLAGLETDTQYF.

This chain uses TRBV5-4 with TRBJ1-6, with D perhaps matching TRBD1 (5 bases). The V end lost 0 bases, the J end lost 8 bases, and 9 bases lay between the germline ends. The CDR3 length is 14 residues. CDR1 SGHNT and CDR2 YYREEE come from the germline V gene (reference sequence). This CDR3 reads CASSLEGVDSPLHF. CDR3 bases: TGTGCCAGCAGCTTGGAAGGGGTTGATTCACCCCTCCACTTT.

The gene calls are TRBV11-3 and TRBJ2-5, with D perhaps matching TRBD1 or TRBD2 (8 bases each). The CDR3 spans 15 residues. Germline CDR1 reads SGHNT; CDR2 reads YENEEA. The CDR3 protein is CATSVGGGTGETQYF. As DNA, the CDR3 is TGTGCTACGTCTGTTGGCGGGGGGACAGGAGAGACCCAGTACTTC.

The chain links TRBV7-8 to TRBJ1-1; D possibly corresponds to TRBD1 (5 bases). Between the trimmed V and J ends, which lost 1 base and 3 bases, there was a span of 9 bases. The CDR3 loop spans 14 amino acids. Per the germline V gene, CDR1 is SGHVS and CDR2 is FQNEAQ. The CDR3 spells CASSLGGWDTEAFF. CDR3 sequence (DNA): TGTGCCAGCAGCTTAGGGGGGTGGGACACTGAAGCTTTCTTT.

The table lists this clone with a count of one. The rearrangement uses TRBV28 and TRBJ2-5, with TRBD2 identical over 9 bases. Germline trimming cut 2 bases from V and 2 bases from J; bases unmatched to any gene: 0. CDR3 length: 14 amino acids. Looked up from germline, CDR1 is MDHEN and CDR2 is SYDVKM. This chain's CDR3 is CASSLLAGQETQYF. The CDR3 nucleotides read TGTGCCAGCAGTTTACTAGCGGGGCAAGAGACCCAGTACTTC. The whole variable domain, filled in from reference TRBV28 and TRBJ2-5, reads DVKVTQSSRYLVKRTGEKVFLECVQDMDHENMFWYRQDPGLGLRLIYFSYDVKMKEKGDIPEGYSVSREKKERFSLILESASTNQTSMYLCASSLLAGQETQYFGPGTRLLVL.

This chain uses TRBV28 with TRBJ2-2; D gene ambiguous. Germline CDR1 is MDHEN and CDR2 is SYDVKM. Trimming removed 5 bases at V and 6 bases at J, with 13 bases between. The CDR3 contains 14 residues. The CDR3 DNA follows: TGTGCCAGCAGTACCAACGAACGGGCCGGGGAGCTGTTTTTT. This gives the protein CASSTNERAGELFF.

This rearrangement joins TRBV7-8 to TRBJ2-4; TRBD1 matches 10 bases. Per germline, CDR1 SGHVS and CDR2 FQNEAQ. The trim removed 5 bases at V and 8 bases at J, leaving 6 bases unmatched. CDR3 length equals 14 residues. CDR3 in DNA: TGTGCCAGCAGCCAGGCAGGGACAGGGGACATTCAGTACTTC. Its protein product is CASSQAGTGDIQYF.

V is TRBV11-3 and J is TRBJ2-5; 7 positions agree with TRBD2. Germline CDR1 SGHNT, CDR2 YENEEA. This CDR3 is built from 14 residues. The ends lost 8 bases at V and 1 base at J; junction bases unmatched: 7. DNA for the CDR3: TGTGCCAGCGAACGCGGGGGTTTCCAAGAGACCCAGTACTTC. Its translation is CASERGGFQETQYF.

A single count supports this clone. V and J are TRBV6-1 and TRBJ2-5; TRBD2 agrees at 10 bases. The CDR3 loop spans 15 amino acids. With V trimmed by 6 bases and J by 4 bases, 8 bases remained unmatched. Germline V lookup: CDR1 MNHNS, CDR2 SASEGT. Written as DNA, the CDR3 is TGTGCCAGCAGCCCGGTAGCGGGGGGCTTAGAGACCCAGTACTTC. Its protein product is CASSPVAGGLETQYF.

The chain uses TRBV23-1 and TRBJ1-2; 12 bases align to TRBD1. TRBV23-1 counts as an open reading frame of uncertain function. CDR3 size: 18 residues. J gave up 7 bases and V 0 bases, and 12 bases lay outside the gene matches. CDR3 sequence reads: CASSQSGTGGDIWGGYTF. The CDR3 nucleotides read TGCGCCAGCAGTCAATCCGGGACAGGGGGCGATATTTGGGGTGGCTACACCTTC.

The chain links TRBV5-1 to TRBJ2-3; TRBD1 aligns across 12 bases. V lost 1 base and J lost 2; bases outside the gene matches: 5. The CDR3 has 17 residues. Germline V gene sequence: CDR1 SGHRS, CDR2 YFSETQ. CDR3 amino acids: CASSLRRGQGATDTQYF. DNA of the CDR3: TGCGCCAGCAGCTTGAGGAGGGGACAGGGGGCCACAGATACGCAGTATTTT.

The V gene is TRBV9, the J gene TRBJ1-2; no definite D call. CDR3 size: 14 residues. Trimming removed 0 bases from V and 2 bases from J, with 8 bases in between. CDR1 and CDR2 from the germline V gene are SGDLS and YYNGEE. Here the CDR3 DNA reads TGTGCCAGCAGCGTAGATCCAGGAAACTATGGCTACACCTTC. Amino acid sequence: CASSVDPGNYGYTF. The full variable domain, with the rest looked up from reference TRBV9 and TRBJ1-2, is DSGVTQTPKHLITATGQRVTLRCSPRSGDLSVYWYQQSLDQGLQFLIQYYNGEERAKGNILERFSAQQFPDLHSELNLSSLELGDSALYFCASSVDPGNYGYTFGSGTRLTVV.

This clone was recorded a few times. V gene TRBV4-2 combines with J gene TRBJ1-6; TRBD1 is a possible D gene (6 bases). The CDR3 sequence is 14 residues long. CDR1 and CDR2 (germline): LGHNA, YNFKEQ. The V end was cut by 5 bases, the J end by 5 bases, with 10 bases between. The CDR3 nucleotides are TGTGCCAGCAGCACAGGGTTCAATAATTCACCCCTCCACTTT. Protein: CASSTGFNNSPLHF.

This clone was seen more than once but under ten times. The chain recombines TRBV19 with TRBJ1-5, with 9 bases matching TRBD1. V shed 6 bases and J 0 bases; nucleotides not matched to a gene: 6. CDR3 length: 16 amino acids. CDR1 is LNHDA and CDR2 is SQIVND in the germline V gene (reference sequence). CDR3 coding DNA: TGTGCCAGTAGAGCTAGGACAGGGGATAGCAATCAGCCCCAGCATTTT. Its translation: CASRARTGDSNQPQHF.

The V gene is TRBV10-1, the J gene TRBJ2-5, with TRBD2 identical over 8 bases. J lost 0 bases, V lost 2 bases, and 14 bases had no gene match. Germline CDR1 is WNHNN and CDR2 is SYGVQD (reference sequence). The CDR3 covers 19 residues. The CDR3 sequence: CASSEIEGMASGYQETQYF. The CDR3 bases are TGCGCCAGCAGTGAGATTGAGGGTATGGCTAGCGGGTACCAAGAGACCCAGTACTTC.

V gene TRBV2 combines with J gene TRBJ1-5; D uncertain. V was cut by 7 bases and J by 5 bases, with 9 bases left in between. The CDR3 is made up of 12 amino acids. Germline-derived CDR1 and CDR2 are SNHLY and FYNNEI. The CDR3 region is CASKGRYQPQHF. The DNA for the CDR3 is TGTGCCAGCAAAGGGAGATATCAGCCCCAGCATTTT.

About this clone: At one end, the junction sequence differs from germline, possibly due to a read error. This rearrangement joins TRBV6-5 to TRBJ1-4, with D perhaps matching TRBD1 (6 bases). The germline gives CDR1 MNHEY, CDR2 SVGAGI. There are 14 residues in the CDR3. The CDR3 loop reads CASSYRATNEKLFF. As DNA, the CDR3 is TGTGCCAGCAGCTACAGGGCAACAAATGAAAAACTGTTTTTT.